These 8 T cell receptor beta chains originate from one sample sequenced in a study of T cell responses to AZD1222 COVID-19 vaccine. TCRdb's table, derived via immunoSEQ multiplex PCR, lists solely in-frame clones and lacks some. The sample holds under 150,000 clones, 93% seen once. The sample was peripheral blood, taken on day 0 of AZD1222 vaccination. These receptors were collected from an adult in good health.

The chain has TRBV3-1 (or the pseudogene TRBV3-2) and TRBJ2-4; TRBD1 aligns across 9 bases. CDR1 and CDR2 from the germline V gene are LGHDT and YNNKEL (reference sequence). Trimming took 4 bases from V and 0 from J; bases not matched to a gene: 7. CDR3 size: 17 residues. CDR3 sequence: CASSLTQGALAKNIQYF. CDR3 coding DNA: TGTGCCAGCAGCCTGACACAGGGGGCCTTAGCCAAAAACATTCAGTACTTC.

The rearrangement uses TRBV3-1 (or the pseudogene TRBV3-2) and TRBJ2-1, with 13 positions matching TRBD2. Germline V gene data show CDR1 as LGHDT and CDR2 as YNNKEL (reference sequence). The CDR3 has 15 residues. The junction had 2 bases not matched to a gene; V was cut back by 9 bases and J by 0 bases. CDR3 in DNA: TGTGCCAGTAGGACTAGCGGGAGCTCCTACAATGAGCAGTTCTTC. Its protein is CASRTSGSSYNEQFF.

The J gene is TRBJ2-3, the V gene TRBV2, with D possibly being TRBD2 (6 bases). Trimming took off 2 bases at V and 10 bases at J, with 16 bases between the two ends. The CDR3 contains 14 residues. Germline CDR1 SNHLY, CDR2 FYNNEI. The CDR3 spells CASSEIFGGIAQYF. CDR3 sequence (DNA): TGTGCCAGCAGTGAAATTTTTGGGGGGATTGCGCAGTATTTT.

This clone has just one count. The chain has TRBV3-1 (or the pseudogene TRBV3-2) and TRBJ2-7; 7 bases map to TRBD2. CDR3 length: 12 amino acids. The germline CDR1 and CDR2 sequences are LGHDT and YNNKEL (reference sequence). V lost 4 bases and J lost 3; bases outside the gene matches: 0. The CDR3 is CASSPGGYEQYF. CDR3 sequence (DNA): TGTGCCAGCAGCCCGGGGGGCTACGAGCAGTACTTC.

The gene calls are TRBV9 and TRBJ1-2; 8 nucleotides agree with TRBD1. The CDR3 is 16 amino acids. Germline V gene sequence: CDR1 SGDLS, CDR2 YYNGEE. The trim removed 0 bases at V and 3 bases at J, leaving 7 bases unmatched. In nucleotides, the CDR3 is TGTGCCAGCAGCGTAGCAGCTGGACAGGGCGACTATGGCTACACCTTC. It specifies CASSVAAGQGDYGYTF.

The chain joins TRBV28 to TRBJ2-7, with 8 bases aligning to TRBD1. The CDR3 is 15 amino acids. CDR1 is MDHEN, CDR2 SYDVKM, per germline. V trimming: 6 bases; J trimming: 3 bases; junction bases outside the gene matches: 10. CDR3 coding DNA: TGTGCCAGCAGCCTTCCTGGGACAGGCGGCTACGAGCAGTACTTC. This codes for CASSLPGTGGYEQYF.

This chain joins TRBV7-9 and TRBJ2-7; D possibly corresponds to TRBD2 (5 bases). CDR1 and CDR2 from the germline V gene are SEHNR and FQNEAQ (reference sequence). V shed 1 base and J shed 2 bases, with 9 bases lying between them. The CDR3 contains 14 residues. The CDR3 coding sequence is TGTGCCAGCAGCTTAGTGGCTAGCACCTACGAGCAGTACTTC. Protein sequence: CASSLVASTYEQYF. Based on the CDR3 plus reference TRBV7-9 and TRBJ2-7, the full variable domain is DTGVSQNPRHKITKRGQNVTFRCDPISEHNRLYWYRQTLGQGPEFLTYFQNEAQLEKSRLLSDRFSAERPKGSFSTLEIQRTEQGDSAMYLCASSLVASTYEQYFGPGTRLTVT.

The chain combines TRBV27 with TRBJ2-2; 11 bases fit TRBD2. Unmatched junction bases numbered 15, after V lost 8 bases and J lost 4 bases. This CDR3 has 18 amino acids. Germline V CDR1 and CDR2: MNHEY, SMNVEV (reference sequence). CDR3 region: CASAGLAGGPGSTGELFF. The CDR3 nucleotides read TGTGCCAGCGCTGGCTTAGCGGGAGGGCCTGGGAGCACCGGGGAGCTGTTTTTT.